This T cell receptor beta chain was sequenced during a study of OX40 agonist ivuxolimab in advanced cancers. For the study at large: Patients were roughly 81% male with ages roughly 20 to 80, mean 60.

Libraries were prepared by immunoSEQ multiplex PCR; TCRdb keeps only in-frame clonotypes and omits some of them. The data show approximately 44,000 clones, with about nine tenths seen just once and 13% to 15% held by the top ten. Concerning this clone itself: Antigen unknown.

Germline lookup yields CDR1 SGHTA and CDR2 FQGNSA. V gave up 5 bases and J gave up 2 bases; unmatched junction bases: 6. The CDR3 sequence is 16 residues long. Overall study results and limits: Some patients without response likewise showed low normalized clonal expansion.

The sequencing here drew on CD4+ or CD8+ T cells sorted from blood, taken in a trial of the OX40 agonist ivuxolimab. V gene TRBV7-2 combines with J gene TRBJ2-3; TRBD2 aligns across 11 bases. The TCR was taken from an adult with an advanced solid tumor such as melanoma, head and neck, liver or kidney cancer. The CDR3 region has the DNA TGTGCCAGCAGCCAGCGACTAGCGGGAACCACAGATACGCAGTATTTT. Its protein is CASSQRLAGTTDTQYF. Combining the CDR3 with reference TRBV7-2 and TRBJ2-3 gives the whole variable domain GAGVSQSPSNKVTEKGKDVELRCDPISGHTALYWYRQSLGQGLEFLIYFQGNSAPDKSGLPSDRFSAERTGGSVSTLTIQRTQQEDSAVYLCASSQRLAGTTDTQYFGPGTRLTVL.